This TCR beta chain derives from a study of neurological immune-mediated disorders. The method for making cDNA was 5'RACE, and it used 10-nucleotide random UMIs. The authors obtained over 200 million TCR-beta sequences from 15-18 subjects per sequencing run. Using its own MiXCR run on the 5' RACE reads, TCRdb lists one record per CDR3 protein. The data hold 26,000 or so distinct CDR3 sequences, with around 6.3% observed a single time. In its sample, this clonotype was seen a few times. The V segment lost 2 bases and the J segment 0 bases; nucleotides outside the gene matches: 4. The CDR3 is 17 amino acids. Germline CDR1 SGHTA, CDR2 FQGNSA.

Input material: PBMCs. The chain combines TRBV7-2 with TRBJ2-1; 10 bases are a match to TRBD2. This TCR came from a woman aged 50 to 65 in good health. The CDR3 DNA is TGTGCCAGCAGCTTAAGACTAGCGGGTAGCTCCTACAATGAGCAGTTCTTC. Translated, it gives CASSLRLAGSSYNEQFF.